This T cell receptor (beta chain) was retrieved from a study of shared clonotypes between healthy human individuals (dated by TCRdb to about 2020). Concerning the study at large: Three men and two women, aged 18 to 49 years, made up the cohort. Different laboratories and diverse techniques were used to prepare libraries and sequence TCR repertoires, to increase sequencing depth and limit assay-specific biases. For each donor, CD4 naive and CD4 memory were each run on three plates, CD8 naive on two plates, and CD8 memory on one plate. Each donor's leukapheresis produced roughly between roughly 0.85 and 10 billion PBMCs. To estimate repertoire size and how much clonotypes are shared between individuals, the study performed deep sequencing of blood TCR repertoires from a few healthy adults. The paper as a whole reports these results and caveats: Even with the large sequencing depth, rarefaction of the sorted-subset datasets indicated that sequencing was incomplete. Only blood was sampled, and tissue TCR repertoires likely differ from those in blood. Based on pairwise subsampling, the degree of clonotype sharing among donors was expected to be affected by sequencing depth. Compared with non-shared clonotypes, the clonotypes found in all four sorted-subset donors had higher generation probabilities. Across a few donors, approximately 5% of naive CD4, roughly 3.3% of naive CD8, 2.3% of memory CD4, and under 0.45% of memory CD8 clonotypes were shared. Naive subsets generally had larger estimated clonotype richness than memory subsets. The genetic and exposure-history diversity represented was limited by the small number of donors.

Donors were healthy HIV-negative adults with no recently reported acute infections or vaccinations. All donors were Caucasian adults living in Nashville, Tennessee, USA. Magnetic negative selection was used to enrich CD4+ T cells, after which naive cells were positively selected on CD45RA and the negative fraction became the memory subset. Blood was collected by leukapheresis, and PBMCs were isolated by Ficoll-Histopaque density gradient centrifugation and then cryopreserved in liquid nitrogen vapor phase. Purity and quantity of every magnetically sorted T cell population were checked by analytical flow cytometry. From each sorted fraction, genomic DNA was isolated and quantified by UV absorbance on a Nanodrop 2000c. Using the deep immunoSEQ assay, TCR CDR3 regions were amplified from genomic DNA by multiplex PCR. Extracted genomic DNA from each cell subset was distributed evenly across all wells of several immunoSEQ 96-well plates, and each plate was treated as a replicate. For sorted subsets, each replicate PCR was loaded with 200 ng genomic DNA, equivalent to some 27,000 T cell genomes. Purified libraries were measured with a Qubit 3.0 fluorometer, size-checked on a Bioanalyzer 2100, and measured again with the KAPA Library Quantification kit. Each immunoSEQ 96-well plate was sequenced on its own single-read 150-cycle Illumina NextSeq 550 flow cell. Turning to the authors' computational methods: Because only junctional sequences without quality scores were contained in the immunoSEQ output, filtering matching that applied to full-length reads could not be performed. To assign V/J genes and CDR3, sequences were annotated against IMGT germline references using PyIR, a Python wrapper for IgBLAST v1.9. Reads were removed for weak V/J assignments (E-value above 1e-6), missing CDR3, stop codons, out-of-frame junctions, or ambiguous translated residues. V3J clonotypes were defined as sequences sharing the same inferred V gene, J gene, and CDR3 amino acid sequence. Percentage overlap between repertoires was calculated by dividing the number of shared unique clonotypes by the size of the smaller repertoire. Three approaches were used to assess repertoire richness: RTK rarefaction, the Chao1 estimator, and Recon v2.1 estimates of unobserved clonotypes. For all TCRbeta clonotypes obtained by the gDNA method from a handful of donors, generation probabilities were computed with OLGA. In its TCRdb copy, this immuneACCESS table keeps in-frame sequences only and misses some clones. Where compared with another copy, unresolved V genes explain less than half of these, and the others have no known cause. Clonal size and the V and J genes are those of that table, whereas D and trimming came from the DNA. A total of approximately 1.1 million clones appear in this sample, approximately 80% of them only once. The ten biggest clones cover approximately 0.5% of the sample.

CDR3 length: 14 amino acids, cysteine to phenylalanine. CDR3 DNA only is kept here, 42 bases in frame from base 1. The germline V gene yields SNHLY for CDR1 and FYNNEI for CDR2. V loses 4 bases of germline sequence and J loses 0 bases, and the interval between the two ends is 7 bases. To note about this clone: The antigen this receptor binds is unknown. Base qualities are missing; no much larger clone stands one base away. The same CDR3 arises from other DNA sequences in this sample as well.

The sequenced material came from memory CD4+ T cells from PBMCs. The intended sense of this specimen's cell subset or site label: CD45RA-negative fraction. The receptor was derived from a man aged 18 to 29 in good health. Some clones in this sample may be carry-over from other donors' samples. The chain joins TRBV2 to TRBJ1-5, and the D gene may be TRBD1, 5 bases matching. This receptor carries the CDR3 CASSVQGSNQPQHF. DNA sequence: TGTGCCAGCAGTGTCCAGGGTAGCAATCAGCCCCAGCATTTT.